This record looks at one T cell receptor beta chain sequence and its context. The data belong to a study of radiation and T cells in renal cell carcinoma. As to time point: blood 2 weeks post-SBRT. Specified treatment: 15 Gy SBRT to primary tumor, nephrectomy 4 weeks later. Blood was sampled at baseline, 2 weeks and 4 weeks after SBRT. The method was immunoSEQ multiplex PCR; TCRdb's version includes in-frame clones alone and lacks a portion of them. The sample contains about 130,000 clones, 88% of which appear only once. The CDR3 extends over 13 amino acids. The input for sequencing was blood, taken from a patient whose treatment included radiotherapy and nephrectomy. The gene calls are TRBV21-1 and TRBJ2-7. TRBV21-1 is a pseudogene locus. The origin of this receptor is an older woman with renal cell carcinoma. In nucleotides, the CDR3 is TGTGCCAGCAGCAAAGGGAACTGTCACGAGCAGTACTTC. Amino acid sequence: CASSKGNCHEQYF.